The 13 T cell receptor beta chains reported below all come from one sample, sequenced in a study of breast tumors, draining lymph nodes, adjacent tissues. The lymph nodes were axillary draining lymph nodes from breast cancer patients. TCRdb re-analysed the multiplex PCR reads in MiXCR, keeping a single row per CDR3 protein. The sample consists of over 200,000 distinct CDR3 sequences, 32% of them appearing once. Sequencing input: axillary lymph node tissue. These TCRs come from a female donor with breast cancer. Some clones in this sample may be carry-over from other donors' samples.

In its sample, this clonotype was seen many times. The chain recombines TRBV2 with TRBJ1-2; tentatively, D is TRBD1 (6 bases). This CDR3 has 14 amino acids. Per germline, CDR1 SNHLY and CDR2 FYNNEI. Trimming left V 6 bases short and J 0 bases short, with 11 bases between. The CDR3 sequence is CASRRGEANYGYTF. The CDR3, as DNA: TGTGCCAGCAGGAGGGGGGAAGCTAACTATGGCTACACCTTC.

The sample holds many counts of this clonotype. In DNA, the CDR3 is TGCAGTGCTAAGCCGTATTCAGATACGCAGTATTTT. Protein sequence: CSAKPYSDTQYF. The chain links TRBV20-1 to TRBJ2-3; D gene unclear. Germline V gene data show CDR1 as DFQATT and CDR2 as SNEGSKA (reference sequence). The CDR3 is made up of 12 amino acids. With 4 bases removed from V and 4 bases from J, the gap between germline ends came to 9 bases.

The V and J genes are TRBV7-3 and TRBJ2-3, with TRBD2 matching 13 bases. There are 15 residues in the CDR3. Germline values: CDR1 SGHTA, CDR2 FQGTGA. The junction had 14 bases not matched to a gene; V was cut back by 6 bases and J by 14 bases. The DNA of the CDR3 is TGTGCCAGCAGTGCCACCGGGACTAGCGGGGTGTTGACGTATTTT. Residues: CASSATGTSGVLTYF. The full variable domain, its missing parts supplied by reference TRBV7-3 and TRBJ2-3, is GAGVSQTPSNKVTEKGKYVELRCDPISGHTALYWYRQSLGQGPEFLIYFQGTGAADDSGLPNDRFFAVRPEGSVSTLKIQRTERGDSAVYLCASSATGTSGVLTYFGPGTRLTVL.

Regarding this clonotype: Germline and junction disagree at one end, which may indicate a read error. The chain employs TRBV5-8 and TRBJ2-5, with TRBD1 matching over 9 bases. Germline-derived CDR1 and CDR2 are SGHTS and YDEGEE. This CDR3 comprises 15 residues. Written as DNA, the CDR3 is TGTGCCAGCAGTACAGGGGGCGCCTACCAGGAGACCCAGTACTTC. Translated, it gives CASSTGGAYQETQYF.

This clonotype came up many times. The V call is TRBV5-1, the J call TRBJ2-2; possible D gene TRBD2, 6 bases. V was pared by 2 bases and J by 5 bases, with 13 bases between. The CDR3 runs 15 residues. CDR1 and CDR2 (germline): SGHRS, YFSETQ. DNA of the CDR3: TGCGCCAGCAGCTTTGGAGGGAGAAAAACCGGGGAGCTGTTTTTT. Its protein product is CASSFGGRKTGELFF.

This clonotype showed up many times. The chain recombines TRBV5-4 with TRBJ1-2, with 9 bases that match TRBD1. The V and J ends lost 3 bases and 8 bases, in that order; junction bases with no gene match: 8. Germline loops: CDR1 SGHNT, CDR2 YYREEE (reference sequence). The CDR3 runs to 14 residues. The CDR3 spells CASSSDRGFGGYTF. Written as DNA, the CDR3 is TGTGCCAGCAGCTCCGACAGGGGGTTCGGAGGCTACACCTTC. Full variable domain (outside the CDR3, taken from reference TRBV5-4 and TRBJ1-2): ETGVTQSPTHLIKTRGQQVTLRCSSQSGHNTVSWYQQALGQGPQFIFQYYREEENGRGNFPPRFSGLQFPNYSSELNVNALELDDSALYLCASSSDRGFGGYTFGSGTRLTVV.

This clonotype was observed at least ten times. Written as DNA, the CDR3 is TGTGCCAGTAAGAACGCAGGGGTCGACTGGGATAATGAAGAAAAACTGTTTTTT. It encodes CASKNAGVDWDNEEKLFF. This sequence joins TRBV19 and TRBJ1-4; TRBD1 is a possible D gene (6 bases). Trimming took 7 bases from V and 8 from J, leaving 29 bases between them. The CDR3 spans 18 residues. The germline CDR1 and CDR2 sequences are LNHDA and SQIVND (reference sequence).

This clonotype was counted many times. The J gene is TRBJ2-1, the V gene TRBV7-3; D may correspond to TRBD1 or TRBD2 (6 bases each). The V gene lost 3 bases and the J gene lost 6 bases, with 18 bases spanning the gap. The V gene's germline CDR1 is SGHTA and CDR2 FQGTGA. This CDR3 is 16 amino acids long. CDR3 DNA sequence: TGTGCCAGCAGCTTGACAGGCGGGATTTCCCCCAATGAGCAGTTCTTC. Its protein is CASSLTGGISPNEQFF.

The gene calls are TRBV2 and TRBJ2-1, with D possibly matching TRBD1 (5 bases). V was clipped by 11 bases and J by 8 bases, with 19 bases between them. CDR3 size: 13 residues. The germline V gene has CDR1 SNHLY and CDR2 FYNNEI. CDR3 sequence (DNA): TGTGCCGGGAACGGACAAACGGGTCATGAGCAGTTCTTC. Its translation: CAGNGQTGHEQFF.

CDR3 sequence (DNA): TGTGCCAGCAGTTTCGAAAGGAAGGTGGGGAACACTGAAGCTTTCTTT. Translation: CASSFERKVGNTEAFF. The chain employs TRBV12-3 or TRBV12-4 and TRBJ1-1; D not resolved. The CDR3 loop spans 16 amino acids. The germline V and J ends were trimmed by 3 bases and 1 base, with 15 bases remaining between them.

This clonotype was recorded many times. V usage is TRBV5-1 and J usage is TRBJ2-7; TRBD1 agrees at 8 bases. The germline V gene has CDR1 SGHRS and CDR2 YFSETQ. The CDR3 is made up of 14 amino acids. V shed 4 bases and J 4 bases; nucleotides not matched to a gene: 7. The CDR3 nucleotides are TGCGCCAGCAGCCTTGCTGGGACAGGTTACGAGCAGTACTTC. The encoded protein is CASSLAGTGYEQYF.

This clonotype was detected many times. The chain links TRBV24-1 to TRBJ1-2, with TRBD1 identical over 7 bases. V was clipped by 4 bases and J by 8 bases; unmatched bases: 18. Germline V lookup: CDR1 KGHDR, CDR2 SFDVKD. This CDR3 is built from 17 residues. CDR3 sequence: CATSDSGRSRGLSGYTF. The CDR3 region has the DNA TGTGCCACCAGTGACTCAGGCCGTTCTAGGGGGCTATCCGGCTACACCTTC.

This chain links TRBV25-1 with TRBJ2-1; 11 positions agree with TRBD2. CDR3 length: 17 residues. Germline CDR1 and CDR2: MGHDK and SYGVNS. V was clipped by 4 bases and J by 6 bases; unmatched bases: 11. The CDR3 spells CASSATGLAGSANEQFF. The CDR3 DNA follows: TGTGCCAGCAGTGCAACCGGACTAGCGGGCTCTGCCAATGAGCAGTTCTTC.